This section outlines one TCR beta chain sequence together with its context. What it binds is unknown. The data derive from a study of regulatory and conventional T cells in RAG deficiency. Study results and caveats: Omenn patients showed >80% Treg-Tconv overlap and shorter CDR3 lengths. Shannon entropy was markedly lower and Simpson indices higher in RAG-deficient patients than control T-cell subsets.

Generated by immunoSEQ multiplex PCR, the TCRdb table keeps only in-frame clones and is missing some. Altogether tens of thousands of clones are present, nearly 95% being singletons, with the ten largest covering over 0.15%. The sorted conventional CD4+ T cells were CD25-low and CD127-high, with genomic DNA sequenced. Looked up from germline, CDR1 is MNHNS and CDR2 is SASEGT. Trimming took 6 bases from V and 5 from J; bases not matched to a gene: 12. The CDR3 is made up of 15 amino acids. The sample also formed part of further work on regulatory T cells. According to that study: The PCR used 52 TRBV and 13 TRBJ primers.

The sample comprised CD25- CD4+ T cells sorted from blood. J is TRBJ1-2 and V is TRBV6-1, with TRBD1 matching over 7 bases. This TCR derives from a human donor in good health. The CDR3 protein is CASSDTGVETYGYTF. DNA for the CDR3: TGTGCCAGCAGCGATACAGGGGTGGAGACATATGGCTACACCTTC.